This T cell receptor beta chain was sequenced during a study of T cells in Graves' hyperthyroidism and ophthalmopathy. Overall study context: Peripheral blood sampling occurred at initial diagnosis, before any treatment.

TCR beta CDR3 regions were amplified from RNA. A first-round RT-PCR of the TCR CDR3 used the HTBI primer set. MiXCR, run by TCRdb on the multiplex PCR reads, gives a single entry per CDR3 protein. This sample has 600,000 to 800,000 distinct CDR3 sequences, with about 35% found just once. Trimming shortened V by 2 bases and J by 8 bases, and 12 bases separated the two germline ends. Germline-derived CDR1 and CDR2 are SGHDN and FVKESK. The CDR3 contains 14 residues. An absence of ophthalmopathy progression within 18 months meant stable Graves' hyperthyroidism. Diagnosing involved the use of clinical symptoms, serum thyroxine and TRAb, thyroid ultrasound and orbital computed tomography. The authors obtained PBMCs from around 11 ml of fresh peripheral blood.

The J gene is TRBJ1-4, the V gene TRBV14; the D gene is possibly TRBD1 (6 bases). Sequencing was done on a sample of blood. The receptor's source is a woman aged 40 to 50 with Graves' hyperthyroidism. CDR3 sequence: CASSQWGAREKLFF. For the CDR3, the DNA is TGTGCCAGCAGCCAATGGGGGGCGCGCGAAAAACTGTTTTTT.